Below are 21 T cell receptor beta chains sequenced from a single sample in a study of human T cells and chemical hapten exposure. Unfractionated whole blood was the source from which total RNA was extracted. Each CDR3 protein gets one entry after TCRdb re-called the 5' RACE reads with MiXCR. Of under 150,000 distinct CDR3 sequences in the sample, approximately 20% were seen once. These receptors were taken from a human donor in good health.

The chain joins TRBV28 to TRBJ2-2; D unresolved. The CDR3 spans 14 residues. V dropped 2 bases and J dropped 8 bases, with 12 bases sitting between them. CDR1 and CDR2 (germline): MDHEN, SYDVKM. The CDR3 protein is CASSLVAATGELFF. The DNA of the CDR3 is TGTGCCAGCAGTTTAGTCGCTGCTACTGGGGAGCTGTTTTTT.

The gene calls are TRBV27 and TRBJ1-4; TRBD1 aligns across 9 bases. Looked up from germline, CDR1 is MNHEY and CDR2 is SMNVEV (reference sequence). This CDR3 has 21 residues. V was clipped by 6 bases and J by 0 bases; unmatched bases: 20. CDR3 DNA: TGTGCCAGCAGACCATACTCGATTGGGACAGGGAAATCAGCAACTAATGAAAAACTGTTTTTT. Translated, it gives CASRPYSIGTGKSATNEKLFF.

The rearrangement uses TRBV12-3 or TRBV12-4 and TRBJ1-2; D unresolved. V shed 0 bases and J shed 8 bases, with 7 bases lying between them. The length of the CDR3 is 12 residues. CDR3 sequence reads: CASSLAGWGYTF. CDR3 nucleotide sequence: TGTGCCAGCAGTTTAGCAGGGTGGGGCTACACCTTC.

This chain joins TRBV5-5 and TRBJ2-3; D is perhaps TRBD2 (7 bases). Germline values: CDR1 SGHKS, CDR2 YYEKEE (reference sequence). The V end lost 1 base, the J end lost 6 bases, and 24 bases lay between the germline ends. The CDR3 extends over 18 amino acids. CDR3 bases: TGTGCCAGCAGCTTGCCGAACCTGAGGGGGGGTCAATCGGATACGCAGTATTTT. Its translation: CASSLPNLRGGQSDTQYF.

Here the CDR3 DNA reads TGTGCCAGCAGCCAAGAAGGGGGTCACTATGGCTACACCTTC. Its protein is CASSQEGGHYGYTF. V gene TRBV14 combines with J gene TRBJ1-2; the D gene is possibly TRBD1 (6 bases). The CDR3 has 14 amino acids. Trimming removed 0 bases from V and 3 bases from J, with 8 bases in between. Germline V CDR1 and CDR2: SGHDN, FVKESK.

V usage is TRBV3-1 and J usage is TRBJ1-5; maybe TRBD1 (6 bases). V lost 3 bases to trimming and J lost 3 bases, with 12 bases between them. The CDR3 extends over 15 amino acids. Per germline, CDR1 LGHDT and CDR2 YNNKEL (reference sequence). The CDR3 loop reads CASSQDHRANQPQHF. The CDR3, as DNA: TGTGCCAGCAGCCAGGATCACAGGGCCAATCAGCCCCAGCATTTT.

The V and J genes are TRBV15 and TRBJ2-5; D uncertain. Trimming stripped 4 bases from V and 0 bases from J, with 9 bases between. From germline, CDR1 is LNHNV and CDR2 YYDKDF (reference sequence). CDR3 size: 14 residues. Here the CDR3 reads CATSMGKYQETQYF. In DNA, the CDR3 is TGTGCCACCAGCATGGGCAAGTACCAAGAGACCCAGTACTTC.

The chain employs TRBV12-3 or TRBV12-4 and TRBJ2-3; TRBD2 matches at 14 bases. This CDR3 is 18 amino acids long. V lost 8 bases to trimming and J lost 3 bases; unmatched junction nucleotides: 13. CDR3 amino acids: CASSSGLAGEGLTDTQYF. In DNA, the CDR3 is TGTGCCAGCTCATCGGGACTAGCGGGAGAAGGGTTGACAGATACGCAGTATTTT.

The chain combines TRBV15 with TRBJ2-6; possible D gene TRBD1, 6 bases. The V end lost 2 bases, the J end lost 1 base, and 9 bases lay between the germline ends. The CDR3 spans 16 residues. CDR1 is LNHNV, CDR2 YYDKDF, per germline (reference sequence). CDR3 residues: CATSRNQGSGANVLTF. CDR3 nucleotides: TGTGCCACCAGCAGAAACCAGGGGTCTGGGGCCAACGTCCTGACTTTC.

This clonotype occurred many times. The chain carries TRBV11-2 and TRBJ2-5; perhaps TRBD1 as D (5 bases). CDR3 length: 12 residues. Germline lookup yields CDR1 SGHAT and CDR2 FQNNGV. V lost 5 bases and J 2 bases, leaving 6 bases between the germline ends. CDR3 region: CASSRQQETQYF. Written as DNA, the CDR3 is TGTGCCAGCAGCCGACAGCAAGAGACCCAGTACTTC.

This clonotype was picked up a small number of times. The chain has TRBV24-1 and TRBJ2-6, with TRBD1 matching over 12 bases. The CDR3 covers 20 residues. The germline gives CDR1 KGHDR, CDR2 SFDVKD. V shed 5 bases and J 2 bases; nucleotides not matched to a gene: 12. CDR3 protein: CATSGPPGQGAHTGANVLTF. CDR3 coding DNA: TGTGCCACCAGTGGACCCCCGGGACAGGGGGCGCACACTGGGGCCAACGTCCTGACTTTC.

This clonotype was seen a handful of times. This sequence joins TRBV30 and TRBJ1-4; TRBD1 might be the D (6 bases). CDR1 and CDR2 (germline): GTSNPN, SVGIG (reference sequence). The CDR3 sequence is 13 residues long. Trimming cost V 4 bases and J 6 bases, with 12 bases left between them. This CDR3 reads CAWTEGGYEKLFF. The DNA for the CDR3 is TGTGCCTGGACGGAAGGGGGTTATGAAAAACTGTTTTTT.

This clonotype has just one count. This chain links TRBV6-4 with TRBJ1-3; D gene ambiguous. Germline CDR1 MRHNA, CDR2 SNTAGT. There are 15 residues in the CDR3. Trimming cost V 10 bases and J 0 bases, with 16 bases left between them. The CDR3 region is CANPRRACSGNTIYF. The CDR3 DNA is TGTGCCAATCCGCGGCGGGCCTGCTCTGGAAACACCATATATTTT.

CDR3 bases: TGTGCCAGCAGGATAGACAGTACCAATCAGCCCCAGCATTTT. As protein: CASRIDSTNQPQHF. The genes are TRBV6-5 and TRBJ1-5; a weak D match, TRBD1 (5 bases). Trimming took 6 bases from V and 3 from J, leaving 12 bases between them. Per the germline V gene, CDR1 is MNHEY and CDR2 is SVGAGI. The CDR3 contains 14 residues.

The chain has TRBV4-1 and TRBJ1-6; D not certain. Trimming cost V 0 bases and J 3 bases, with 12 bases left between them. Per the germline V gene, CDR1 is MGHRA and CDR2 is YSYEKL. This CDR3 is 17 amino acids long. In nucleotides, the CDR3 is TGCGCCAGCAGCCAAGATAAAGGTCCGTACTATAATTCACCCCTCCACTTT. Amino acids: CASSQDKGPYYNSPLHF.

The rearrangement links TRBV27 to TRBJ2-7; 9 nucleotides align to TRBD1. After removal of 4 bases from V and 4 bases from J, the junction contained 11 bases not matched to a gene. The CDR3 contains 16 residues. The germline gives CDR1 MNHEY, CDR2 SMNVEV (reference sequence). The CDR3: CASSSYRGRTGYEQYF. The CDR3 coding sequence is TGTGCCAGCAGTTCATACAGGGGGCGAACAGGGTACGAGCAGTACTTC.

This clonotype was observed a few times. The chain combines TRBV28 with TRBJ1-1, with TRBD1 identical over 9 bases. CDR3 length: 18 amino acids. Germline-derived CDR1 and CDR2 are MDHEN and SYDVKM. J was trimmed by 0 bases and V by 2 bases; bases with no gene match: 10. The CDR3 nucleotides read TGTGCCAGCAGTTTAGCGGGACAGGGCCTTCCTATGAACACTGAAGCTTTCTTT. Translated, it gives CASSLAGQGLPMNTEAFF.

The chain recombines TRBV4-2 with TRBJ2-7; 13 bases line up with TRBD2. The CDR3 contains 19 residues. Germline-derived CDR1 and CDR2 are LGHNA and YNFKEQ. With V trimmed by 1 base and J by 2 bases, 11 bases remained unmatched. CDR3 DNA sequence: TGTGCCAGCAGCCAAGGAAGGACTAGCGGGAGTATGCTGGCCTACGAGCAGTACTTC. This encodes CASSQGRTSGSMLAYEQYF.

The chain employs TRBV29-1 and TRBJ2-5; TRBD1 agrees at 8 bases. The germline gives CDR1 SQVTM, CDR2 ANQGSEA. This CDR3 is 14 amino acids long. V shed 7 bases and J 0 bases; nucleotides not matched to a gene: 7. For the CDR3, the DNA is TGCAGCGCTGACAGGGGCGAGTACCAAGAGACCCAGTACTTC. Its protein is CSADRGEYQETQYF.

This clonotype was seen only a few times. This chain links TRBV5-6 with TRBJ2-3; 15 bases are shared with TRBD2. Germline CDR1 SGHDT, CDR2 YYEEEE. V trimming: 4 bases; J trimming: 2 bases; junction bases outside the gene matches: 5. The CDR3 is made up of 17 amino acids. The CDR3 here is CASSVGTSGRYTDTQYF. CDR3 sequence (DNA): TGTGCCAGCAGCGTCGGGACTAGCGGGAGGTACACAGATACGCAGTATTTT.

This chain uses TRBV9 with TRBJ2-3, with 8 bases aligning to TRBD2. Germline values: CDR1 SGDLS, CDR2 YYNGEE. The length of the CDR3 is 16 residues. J was trimmed by 2 bases and V by 0 bases; bases with no gene match: 5. The CDR3 spells CASSVEQRGFTDTQYF. The CDR3 DNA reads as TGTGCCAGCAGCGTAGAGCAGCGGGGGTTCACAGATACGCAGTATTTT. Supplemented by reference TRBV9 and TRBJ2-3, the full variable domain reads DSGVTQTPKHLITATGQRVTLRCSPRSGDLSVYWYQQSLDQGLQFLIQYYNGEERAKGNILERFSAQQFPDLHSELNLSSLELGDSALYFCASSVEQRGFTDTQYFGPGTRLTVL.